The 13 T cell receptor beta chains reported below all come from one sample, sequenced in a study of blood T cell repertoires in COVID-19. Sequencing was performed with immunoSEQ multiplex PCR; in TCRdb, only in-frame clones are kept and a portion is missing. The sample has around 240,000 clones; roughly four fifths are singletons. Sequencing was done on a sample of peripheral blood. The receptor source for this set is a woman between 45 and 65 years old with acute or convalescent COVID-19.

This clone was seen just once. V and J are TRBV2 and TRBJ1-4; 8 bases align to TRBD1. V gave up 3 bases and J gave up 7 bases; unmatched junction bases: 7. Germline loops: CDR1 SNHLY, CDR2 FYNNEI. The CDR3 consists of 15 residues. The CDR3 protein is CASSEGPGGGEKLFF. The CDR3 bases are TGTGCCAGCAGTGAGGGGCCAGGGGGCGGTGAAAAACTGTTTTTT.

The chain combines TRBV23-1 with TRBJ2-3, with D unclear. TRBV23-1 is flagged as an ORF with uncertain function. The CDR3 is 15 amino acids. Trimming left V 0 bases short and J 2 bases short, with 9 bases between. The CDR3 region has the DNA TGCGCCAGCAGTCAATCTTACAGAGTCACAGATACGCAGTATTTT. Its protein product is CASSQSYRVTDTQYF.

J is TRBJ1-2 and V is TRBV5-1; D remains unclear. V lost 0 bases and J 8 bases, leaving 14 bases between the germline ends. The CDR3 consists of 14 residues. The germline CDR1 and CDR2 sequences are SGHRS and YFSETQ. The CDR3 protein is CASSLVGESGGYTF. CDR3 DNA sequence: TGCGCCAGCAGCTTGGTTGGGGAGTCGGGAGGCTACACCTTC.

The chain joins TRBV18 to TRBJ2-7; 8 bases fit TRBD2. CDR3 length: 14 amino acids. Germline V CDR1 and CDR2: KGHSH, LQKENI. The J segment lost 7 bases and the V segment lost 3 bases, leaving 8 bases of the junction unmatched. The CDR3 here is CASSPRGSGGEQYF. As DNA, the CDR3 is TGTGCCAGCTCACCCCGAGGAAGCGGGGGTGAGCAGTACTTC. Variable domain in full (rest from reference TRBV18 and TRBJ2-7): NAGVMQNPRHLVRRRGQEARLRCSPMKGHSHVYWYRQLPEEGLKFMVYLQKENIIDESGMPKERFSAEFPKEGPSILRIQQVVRGDSAAYFCASSPRGSGGEQYFGPGTRLTVT.

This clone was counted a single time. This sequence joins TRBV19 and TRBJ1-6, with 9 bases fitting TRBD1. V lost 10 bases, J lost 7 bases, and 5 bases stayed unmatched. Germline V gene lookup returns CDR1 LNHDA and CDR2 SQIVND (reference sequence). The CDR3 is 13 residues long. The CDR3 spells CATAGQGNSPLHF. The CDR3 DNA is TGTGCCACCGCAGGACAGGGGAATTCACCCCTCCACTTT.

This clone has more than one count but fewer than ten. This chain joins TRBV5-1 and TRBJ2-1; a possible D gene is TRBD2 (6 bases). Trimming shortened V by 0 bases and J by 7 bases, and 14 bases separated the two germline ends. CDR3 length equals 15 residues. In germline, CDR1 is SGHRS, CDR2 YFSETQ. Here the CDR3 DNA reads TGCGCCAGCAGCTTGGATCTTGGGGGGTCAAATGAGCAGTTCTTC. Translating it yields CASSLDLGGSNEQFF.

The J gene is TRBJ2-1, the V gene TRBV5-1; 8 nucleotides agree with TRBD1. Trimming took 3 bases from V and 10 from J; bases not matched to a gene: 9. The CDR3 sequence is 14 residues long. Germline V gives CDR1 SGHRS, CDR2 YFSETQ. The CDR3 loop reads CASSSSSGGEEQFF. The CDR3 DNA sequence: TGCGCCAGCAGCTCCTCTTCAGGGGGCGAAGAGCAGTTCTTC.

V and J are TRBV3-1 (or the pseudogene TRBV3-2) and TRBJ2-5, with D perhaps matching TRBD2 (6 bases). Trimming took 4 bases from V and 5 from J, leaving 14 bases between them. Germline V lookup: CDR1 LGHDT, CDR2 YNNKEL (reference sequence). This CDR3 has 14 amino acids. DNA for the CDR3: TGTGCCAGCAGCCCCGGGAGTCCGCGGGAGACCCAGTACTTC. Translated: CASSPGSPRETQYF.

Written as DNA, the CDR3 is TGTGCCAGCATGTCCGGGACAGGTTATTCACCCCTCCACTTT. Translating gives CASMSGTGYSPLHF. This chain links TRBV27 with TRBJ1-6; the match to TRBD1 covers 8 bases. The CDR3 spans 14 residues. After removal of 7 bases from V and 8 bases from J, the junction contained 7 bases not matched to a gene. Germline V lookup: CDR1 MNHEY, CDR2 SMNVEV (reference sequence).

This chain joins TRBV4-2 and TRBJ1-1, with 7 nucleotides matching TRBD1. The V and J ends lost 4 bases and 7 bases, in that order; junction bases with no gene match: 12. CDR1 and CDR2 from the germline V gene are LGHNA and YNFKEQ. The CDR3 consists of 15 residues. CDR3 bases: TGTGCCAGCAGCCGAAGGGACAGTGGGATGGGTGAAGCTTTCTTT. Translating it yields CASSRRDSGMGEAFF.

The CDR3 region is CASSPRLAGGKETQYF. DNA for the CDR3: TGTGCCAGCAGTCCCCGACTAGCGGGGGGAAAAGAGACCCAGTACTTC. This chain uses TRBV27 with TRBJ2-5, with TRBD2 identical over 13 bases. Germline CDR1 MNHEY, CDR2 SMNVEV (reference sequence). This CDR3 has 16 amino acids. Trimming took 5 bases from V and 3 from J; bases not matched to a gene: 6.

CDR3 residues: CATSRGTGSYNEQFF. DNA for the CDR3: TGTGCCACCAGCAGAGGAACAGGCTCCTACAATGAGCAGTTCTTC. The chain combines TRBV15 with TRBJ2-1; possible D gene TRBD1, 5 bases. CDR1 and CDR2 (germline): LNHNV, YYDKDF (reference sequence). There are 15 residues in the CDR3. V was shortened by 1 base and J by 0 bases, with 7 bases between the two germline ends.

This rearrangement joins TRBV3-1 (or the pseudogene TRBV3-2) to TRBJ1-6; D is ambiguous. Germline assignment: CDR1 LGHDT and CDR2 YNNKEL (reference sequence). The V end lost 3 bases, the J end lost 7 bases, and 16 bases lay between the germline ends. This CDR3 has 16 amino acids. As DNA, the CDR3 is TGTGCCAGCAGCCACTCTCGGGTGCGCCAGAATTCACCCCTCCACTTT. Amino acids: CASSHSRVRQNSPLHF.